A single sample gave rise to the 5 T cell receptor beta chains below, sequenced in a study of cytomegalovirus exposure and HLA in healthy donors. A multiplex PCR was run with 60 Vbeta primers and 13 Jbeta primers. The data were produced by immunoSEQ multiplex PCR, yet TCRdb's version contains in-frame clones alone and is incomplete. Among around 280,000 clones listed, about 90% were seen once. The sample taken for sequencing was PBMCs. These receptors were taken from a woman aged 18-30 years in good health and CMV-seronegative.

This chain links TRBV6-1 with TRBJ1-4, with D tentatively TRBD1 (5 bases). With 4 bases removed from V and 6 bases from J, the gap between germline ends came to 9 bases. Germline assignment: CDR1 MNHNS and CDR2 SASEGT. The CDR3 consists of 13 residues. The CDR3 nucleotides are TGTGCCAGCAGTGTAGGGGTTGATGAAAAACTGTTTTTT. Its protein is CASSVGVDEKLFF.

CDR3: CASSATPARGGQGTGELFF. The DNA for the CDR3 is TGTGCCAGCAGTGCCACCCCGGCCCGGGGGGGGCAGGGCACCGGGGAGCTGTTTTTT. The rearrangement uses TRBV28 and TRBJ2-2, with 8 bases fitting TRBD2. Germline V lookup: CDR1 MDHEN, CDR2 SYDVKM. The CDR3 is 19 amino acids. Trimming at V came to 5 bases and at J to 4 bases, leaving 18 bases not matched to a gene.

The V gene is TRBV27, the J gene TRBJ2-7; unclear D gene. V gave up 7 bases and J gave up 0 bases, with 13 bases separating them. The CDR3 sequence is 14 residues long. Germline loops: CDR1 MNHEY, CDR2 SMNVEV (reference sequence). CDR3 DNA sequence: TGTGCCAGCAAACAGTGGCCGAGCTCCTACGAGCAGTACTTC. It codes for CASKQWPSSYEQYF.

The CDR3 loop is CASSLGQNTEAFF. The CDR3 bases are TGTGCCAGTAGTCTGGGACAGAACACTGAAGCTTTCTTT. The genes are TRBV19 and TRBJ1-1, with a weak D call TRBD1 (6 bases). V lost 5 bases to trimming and J lost 1 base, with 8 bases between them. Germline CDR1 reads LNHDA; CDR2 reads SQIVND (reference sequence). This CDR3 contains 13 residues.

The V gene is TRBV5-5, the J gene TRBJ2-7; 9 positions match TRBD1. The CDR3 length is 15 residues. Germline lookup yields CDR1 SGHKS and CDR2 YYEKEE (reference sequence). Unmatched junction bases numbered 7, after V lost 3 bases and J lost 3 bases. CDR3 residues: CASSWDREEGYEQYF. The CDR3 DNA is TGTGCCAGCAGCTGGGACAGGGAAGAAGGCTACGAGCAGTACTTC.